The clone carrying this TCR beta chain was observed a handful of times. As yet, its antigen is unknown. The data derive from a study of cytomegalovirus exposure and HLA in healthy donors. V was cut by 8 bases and J by 8 bases, with 30 bases left in between. The germline CDR1 and CDR2 sequences are SNHLY and FYNNEI. This CDR3 contains 17 residues. The table came from immunoSEQ multiplex PCR; TCRdb's copy has only in-frame clones and leaves some out. This sample has some 130,000 clones; almost 85% occur once, and the top ten carry less than 35%. While the first cohort had 500 to 700 subjects, the donors belonged to the separate validation cohort of roughly 130 subjects. Study results and limitations: The CMV antigen specificity of a few CMV-associated chains was confirmed through in vitro analysis. The authors listed approximately 150 TCR beta chains as cytomegalovirus-associated.

The sequence derives from a man aged 25 to 40 in good health and CMV-seropositive. Sequencing input: PBMCs. The V call is TRBV2, the J call TRBJ1-2; no definite D call. Here the CDR3 reads CASLESASGRATRGYTF. The CDR3 DNA reads as TGTGCCAGCCTAGAGTCGGCCTCGGGGAGGGCTACTAGGGGCTACACCTTC.